A selection of T cell receptor beta chains follows, all from one sample in a study of blood T cell repertoires in COVID-19. Assay used: immunoSEQ multiplex PCR; TCRdb lists only in-frame clones, some missing. The sample consists of 250,000 or so clones, 86% of them appearing once. Sequences were obtained from peripheral blood. The source is a woman aged 25 to 39 with active or convalescent COVID-19. Each CDR3 is given with its conserved first and last residue. A D gene is named only where the DNA matches it firmly. Clone sizes are given selectively: once, few, many, or a class where the clone is expanded.

NA,NA,TRBJ2-3,TRBV7-3,TGTGCCTCCGGGGTCCCTAGCACAGATACGCAGTATTTT,CASGVPSTDTQYF
NA,TRBD1,TRBJ1-3,TRBV7-8,TGTGCCAGCAGCCCAGGGACAGGATACTCTGGAAACACCATATATTTT,CASSPGTGYSGNTIYF
NA,TRBD2,TRBJ2-1,TRBV7-2,TGTGCCAGCAGCTTAGTGGCTAGCGGGGGCCACAATGAGCAGTTCTTC,CASSLVASGGHNEQFF
NA,NA,TRBJ2-7,TRBV2,TGTGCCAGCCTTTCAAGGAGGGAATCCTACGAGCAGTACTTC,CASLSRRESYEQYF
NA,NA,TRBJ1-2,TRBV28,TGTGCCAGCAGTATTCAGGACAGTCGATTCTATGGCTACACCTTC,CASSIQDSRFYGYTF
few,NA,TRBJ2-7,TRBV19,TGTGCCAGTAGTACGCGTGGAGCAGGGCACCCCTACGAGCAGTACTTC,CASSTRGAGHPYEQYF
NA,TRBD1,TRBJ2-4,TRBV3-1/TRBV3-2,TGTGCCAGCAGCCCACGACCCGATACAGGGGGCTGGGTTTACTTC,CASSPRPDTGGWVYF
NA,TRBD1,TRBJ1-1,TRBV5-1,TGCGCCAGCAGCATAACCGGGACAGCGAACACTGAAGCTTTCTTT,CASSITGTANTEAFF
NA,NA,TRBJ2-7,TRBV6-5,TGTGCCAGCAGTTACGGGGGACACCAAGCCTACGAGCAGTACTTC,CASSYGGHQAYEQYF
NA,NA,TRBJ2-7,TRBV7-9,TGTGCCAGCAGTGGGGGGACAGTCTACGAGCAGTACTTC,CASSGGTVYEQYF
NA,NA,TRBJ2-3,TRBV7-3,TGTGCCAGCAGCTTAGCGGGTTTCACAGATACGCAGTATTTT,CASSLAGFTDTQYF
NA,NA,TRBJ2-5,TRBV6-5,TGTGCCAGCAGACGGGGGGCGGCCGCAGAGACCCAGTACTTC,CASRRGAAAETQYF
NA,TRBD1,TRBJ1-2,TRBV4-3,TGCGCCAGCAGCCAAGATGGGACAGGGCTCTATGGCTACACCTTC,CASSQDGTGLYGYTF
once,NA,TRBJ2-7,TRBV6-1,TGTGCCAGCAGTGACGGAACATGGAGCAGGTACTTC,CASSDGTWSRYF
NA,TRBD2,TRBJ2-3,TRBV4-1,TGCGCCAGCAGCCATCCTCAGGCGGGGGGCCGTTGGAGCACAGATACGCAGTATTTT,CASSHPQAGGRWSTDTQYF
NA,NA,TRBJ1-1,TRBV2,TGTGCCAGCAGAAGGGGGAACACTGAAGCTTTCTTT,CASRRGNTEAFF
NA,TRBD1,TRBJ2-1,TRBV4-3,TGCGCCAGCAGCCAAGCCCGGACAGGGTCTCACAATGAGCAGTTCTTC,CASSQARTGSHNEQFF
NA,NA,TRBJ1-3,TRBV21-1,TGTGCCAGCAGCAGGGAGGTCGCCGGAGACTCTGGAAACACCATATATTTT,CASSREVAGDSGNTIYF
NA,TRBD1,TRBJ1-6,TRBV2,TGTGCCAGCCTCCTCGTCGGGACAGAATCACCCCTCCACTTT,CASLLVGTESPLHF
NA,TRBD1,TRBJ2-5,TRBV5-1,TGCGCCAGCAGCTGGAGGGACAGGGGCCAAGAGACCCAGTACTTC,CASSWRDRGQETQYF
NA,NA,TRBJ2-5,TRBV2,TGTGCCAGCAAGTTTGGGGGGGCCATGGGAGAGACCCAGTACTTC,CASKFGGAMGETQYF
NA,TRBD1,TRBJ2-1,TRBV7-9,TGTGCCAGCAGCGCCCCCGGGACAGGGACGAATGAGCAGTTCTTC,CASSAPGTGTNEQFF
NA,NA,TRBJ1-2,TRBV6-5,TGTGCCAGCGGAGTCGGGTATGGCTACACCTTC,CASGVGYGYTF
NA,TRBD1,TRBJ1-1,TRBV5-1,TGCGCCAGCAGCTTGACAGGGGGAAACATGAACACTGAAGCTTTCTTT,CASSLTGGNMNTEAFF
NA,TRBD1,TRBJ1-2,TRBV19,TGTGCCAGTAGTACCCGGGACAGGGGCGGCTATGGCTACACCTTC,CASSTRDRGGYGYTF
NA,NA,TRBJ2-3,TRBV12-2,TGTGCAAGTCGCTTAGTATGGGGACTAGCGTTCACAGATACGCAGTATTTT,CASRLVWGLAFTDTQYF
NA,TRBD1,TRBJ1-2,TRBV7-2,TGTGCCAGCAGGCTCACAGGGGGCAACTACTATGGCTACACCTTC,CASRLTGGNYYGYTF
NA,NA,TRBJ1-2,TRBV29-1,TGCAGCGTTGAAGGCGGGCTAGGTGGCGGCTACACCTTC,CSVEGGLGGGYTF
NA,TRBD2,TRBJ2-1,TRBV5-8,TGTGCCAGCAGGGTGCTAGCGGGGGTTACCTACAATGAGCAGTTCTTC,CASRVLAGVTYNEQFF
NA,NA,TRBJ1-6,TRBV7-7,TGTGCTAGCAGCTTAGGTCAGGGTTCACCCCTCCACTTT,CASSLGQGSPLHF
NA,NA,TRBJ2-3,TRBV30,TGTGCCTGGGGACCGGGGGCAGATACGCAGTATTTT,CAWGPGADTQYF
once,NA,TRBJ1-1,TRBV7-2,TGTGCCAGCAGCTTTGACAGGATGAACACTGAAGCTTTCTTT,CASSFDRMNTEAFF
NA,NA,TRBJ1-3,TRBV19,TGTGCCAGTAGTACCTCCGGATGGTACAGCTCTGGAAACACCATATATTTT,CASSTSGWYSSGNTIYF
NA,TRBD1,TRBJ1-5,TRBV28,TGTGCCAGCACTCTTACTAGACAGGGGGCTAATCAGCCCCAGCATTTT,CASTLTRQGANQPQHF
few,TRBD2,TRBJ2-1,TRBV11-3,TGTGCCAGCAGTACCAGCGGGGGGGCCGTAGATGAGCAGTTCTTC,CASSTSGGAVDEQFF
NA,TRBD2,TRBJ2-1,TRBV7-2,TGTGCCAGCAGCATAACTAGCGGGGGGGCCAATGAGCAGTTCTTC,CASSITSGGANEQFF
NA,NA,TRBJ1-2,TRBV20-1,TGCAGTGCTAGACAGGGGCATGGCTACACCTTC,CSARQGHGYTF
NA,NA,TRBJ1-1,TRBV5-4,TGTGCCAGCAGCTTGGATCTCGACAAGAACACTGAAGCTTTCTTT,CASSLDLDKNTEAFF
NA,NA,TRBJ2-2,TRBV4-3,TGCGCCAGCAGCCAAGCTATAGGAGGAGGGACGGTCGCGAACACCGGGGAGCTGTTTTTT,CASSQAIGGGTVANTGELFF
NA,TRBD1,TRBJ2-2,TRBV10-3,TGTGCCATCAGTGGGGACAGCCGCACCGGGGAGCTGTTTTTT,CAISGDSRTGELFF
few,TRBD1,TRBJ1-3,TRBV5-1,TGCGCCAGCAGCACGGACAGGGGTAACACCATATATTTT,CASSTDRGNTIYF
NA,NA,TRBJ2-1,TRBV24-1,TGTGCCACCAGTGGACTGCCCTCCTACAATGAGCAGTTCTTC,CATSGLPSYNEQFF
NA,TRBD1,TRBJ1-5,TRBV28,TGTGCCAGTACCCAGGGGGCGGATCAGCCCCAGCATTTT,CASTQGADQPQHF